This entry is about one T cell receptor beta chain. This specimen belongs to a study of blood T cell repertoires in COVID-19. Study overall: The analysed material was cDNA or gDNA that came from T cells, B-cell-depleted T cells, or PBMCs.

Sequencing used immunoSEQ multiplex PCR; TCRdb keeps in-frame clones, though not all of them. The repertoire holds about 26,000 clones, 90% seen once, with about 7.4% in the top ten. The sequence derives from a human donor in a cohort sampled during active COVID-19. The specimen sequenced was peripheral blood.

As DNA, the CDR3 is TGTGCCAGCAGCGTAGCGTCCCGGGGAGAGACCCAGTACTTC. Translating it yields CASSVASRGETQYF. J is TRBJ2-5 and V is TRBV9; D possibly corresponds to TRBD2 (5 bases). Germline CDR1 and CDR2: SGDLS and YYNGEE. The CDR3 has 14 residues. V shed 0 bases and J shed 4 bases, with 10 bases lying between them.